Listed here is a single T cell receptor (beta chain). The primer mix had 60 Vbeta and 13 Jbeta primers. Assay used: immunoSEQ multiplex PCR; TCRdb lists only in-frame clones, some missing. The table lists some 150,000 clones, around 79% of them singletons. V gave up 3 bases and J gave up 2 bases, with 16 bases separating them. This CDR3 is 16 amino acids long. Looked up from germline, CDR1 is MDHEN and CDR2 is SYDVKM. The source of the sample is a study of cytomegalovirus exposure and HLA in healthy donors. Input material: PBMCs. The TCR originated in a man aged 25 to 45 in good health and CMV-seropositive. This chain uses TRBV28 with TRBJ1-2; possible D gene TRBD1, 5 bases. DNA of the CDR3: TGTGCCAGCAGTTTTATTGGGGGAGGAAAAAACTATGGCTACACCTTC. It is translated as CASSFIGGGKNYGYTF.